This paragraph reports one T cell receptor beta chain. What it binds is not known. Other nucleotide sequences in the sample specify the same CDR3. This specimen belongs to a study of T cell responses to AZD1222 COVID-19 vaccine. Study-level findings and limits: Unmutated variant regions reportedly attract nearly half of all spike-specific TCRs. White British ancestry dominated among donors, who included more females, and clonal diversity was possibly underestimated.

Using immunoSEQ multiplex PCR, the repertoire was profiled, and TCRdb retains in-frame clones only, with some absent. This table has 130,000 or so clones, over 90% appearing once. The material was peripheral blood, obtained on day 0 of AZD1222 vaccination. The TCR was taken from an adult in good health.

The CDR3: CASSRANYGYTF. The DNA of the CDR3 is TGTGCCAGTAGTAGGGCTAACTATGGCTACACCTTC. The chain uses TRBV19 and TRBJ1-2; unclear D gene. The germline gives CDR1 LNHDA, CDR2 SQIVND (reference sequence). V dropped 4 bases and J dropped 0 bases, with 3 bases sitting between them. This CDR3 has 12 residues.